One and the same sample provided the 18 T cell receptor beta chains below, sequenced in a study of T cell repertoires in cytomegalovirus infection. Via MiXCR, TCRdb re-called the reads, giving one row per CDR3 protein. The sample yields roughly 180,000 distinct CDR3 sequences, roughly 28% seen once. The sample consisted of PBMCs. These receptors were taken from a human donor in good health (CMV status not recorded). Some clones in this sample may be carry-over from other donors' samples.

This clonotype came up a few times. The chain uses TRBV7-8 and TRBJ2-1, with 12 positions matching TRBD2. Germline CDR1 SGHVS, CDR2 FQNEAQ. The CDR3 runs to 18 residues. Trimming removed 1 base from V and 4 bases from J; junction bases left unmatched: 8. CDR3 bases: TGTGCCAGCAGCTTAGTTTCTAGCGGGGGGGCACGGTACAATGAGCAGTTCTTC. Translated, it gives CASSLVSSGGARYNEQFF.

The rearrangement links TRBV6-1 to TRBJ1-2; D unclear. Germline V lookup: CDR1 MNHNS, CDR2 SASEGT. This CDR3 region has 14 residues. The ends were cut back, 3 bases at V and 0 bases at J, with 8 bases in the middle. CDR3: CASSEWATNYGYTF. The CDR3 nucleotides read TGTGCCAGCAGTGAGTGGGCGACTAACTATGGCTACACCTTC.

This clonotype was counted only a few times. The chain recombines TRBV28 with TRBJ1-1, with D hard to call. The V and J ends lost 10 bases and 9 bases respectively, with 21 bases between them. This CDR3 region has 13 residues. Germline V CDR1 and CDR2: MDHEN, SYDVKM. The CDR3 nucleotides are TGTGCCACGGGAACTACCTGGGGAGTACAAGCTTTCTTT. Translated: CATGTTWGVQAFF.

The rearrangement uses TRBV5-6 and TRBJ1-1; 7 positions match TRBD1. The CDR3 runs 17 residues. Germline assignment: CDR1 SGHDT and CDR2 YYEEEE. Trimming cost V 5 bases and J 3 bases; bases outside gene matches: 16. CDR3 in amino acids: CASRRQGAVEFHTEAFF. The CDR3 coding sequence is TGTGCCAGCAGAAGACAGGGCGCAGTTGAGTTTCACACTGAAGCTTTCTTT.

In its sample, this clonotype was seen a few times. The chain employs TRBV6-2 or TRBV6-3 and TRBJ1-1; tentative D call: TRBD1 (5 bases). The CDR3 is 16 amino acids. V lost 4 bases and J 5 bases, leaving 20 bases between the germline ends. Per germline, CDR1 MNHEY and CDR2 SVGEGT. CDR3 DNA sequence: TGTGCCAGCAGTTCTGGGGCCCGTCAGGGTTGGACTGAAGCTTTCTTT. This encodes CASSSGARQGWTEAFF.

This clonotype has only a few counts. This sequence joins TRBV20-1 and TRBJ1-4; D gene ambiguous. V lost 0 bases, J lost 8 bases, and 10 bases lay in between. Germline V lookup: CDR1 DFQATT, CDR2 SNEGSKA (reference sequence). The CDR3 has 13 residues. CDR3 residues: CSARDMALEKLFF. CDR3 bases: TGCAGTGCTAGAGATATGGCTCTGGAAAAACTGTTTTTT.

This clonotype showed up just a few times. The chain couples TRBV29-1 to TRBJ1-1; D is unclear. V was cut by 0 bases and J by 1 base, with 12 bases left in between. Germline CDR1 and CDR2: SQVTM and ANQGSEA. The CDR3 is 15 residues long. The CDR3 bases are TGCAGCGTTGAAGATGACGACGTATCGAACACTGAAGCTTTCTTT. It encodes CSVEDDDVSNTEAFF.

This clonotype was found a few times. J is TRBJ2-1 and V is TRBV11-3; perhaps TRBD2 as D (6 bases). Per the germline V gene, CDR1 is SGHNT and CDR2 is YENEEA. The V end was cut by 3 bases, the J end by 6 bases, with 12 bases between. The CDR3 runs 14 residues. The CDR3 coding sequence is TGTGCCAGCAGCTTCTCGCGGGGTAGCAATGAGCAGTTCTTC. Amino acids: CASSFSRGSNEQFF.

J is TRBJ2-1 and V is TRBV6-6; D is possibly TRBD1 (7 bases). The length of the CDR3 is 18 residues. Germline CDR1 and CDR2: MNHNY and SVGAGI (reference sequence). V lost 2 bases to trimming and J lost 6 bases, with 23 bases between them. For the CDR3, the DNA is TGTGCCAGCAGTTACCTCGGGGGTGTGAGCAGGGGGTTCAATGAGCAGTTCTTC. It codes for CASSYLGGVSRGFNEQFF.

The sample holds many counts of this clonotype. The rearrangement links TRBV7-2 to TRBJ2-3; the D is unclear. CDR1 SGHTA and CDR2 FQGNSA come from the germline V gene. V dropped 5 bases and J dropped 9 bases, with 9 bases sitting between them. The CDR3 sequence is 11 residues long. This chain's CDR3 is CASSPYPTQYF. In nucleotides, the CDR3 is TGTGCCAGCAGCCCCTACCCAACGCAGTATTTT. Combining the CDR3 with reference TRBV7-2 and TRBJ2-3 gives the whole variable domain GAGVSQSPSNKVTEKGKDVELRCDPISGHTALYWYRQSLGQGLEFLIYFQGNSAPDKSGLPSDRFSAERTGGSVSTLTIQRTQQEDSAVYLCASSPYPTQYFGPGTRLTVL.

This clonotype was counted only a few times. The V and J genes are TRBV7-2 and TRBJ1-5, with a tentative D call TRBD1 (6 bases). The CDR3 has 13 amino acids. Germline V gene data show CDR1 as SGHTA and CDR2 as FQGNSA. V shed 7 bases and J shed 4 bases, with 11 bases lying between them. Here the CDR3 reads CASTQGWNQPQHF. The CDR3 DNA reads as TGTGCCAGCACACAGGGTTGGAATCAGCCCCAGCATTTT.

This clonotype was observed a few times. This chain connects TRBV14 to TRBJ1-4, with no clear D. CDR1 is SGHDN and CDR2 is FVKESK in the germline V gene. With 4 bases removed from V and 0 bases from J, the gap between germline ends came to 6 bases. This CDR3 comprises 14 residues. The CDR3 DNA reads as TGTGCCAGCAGCCCGACATCAACTAATGAAAAACTGTTTTTT. This codes for CASSPTSTNEKLFF.

The sample holds a few counts of this clonotype. The DNA for the CDR3 is TGTGCCAGCAGCTTACTTCGGCCCGGGAGCAATCAGCCCCAGCATTTT. This encodes CASSLLRPGSNQPQHF. The rearrangement uses TRBV7-2 and TRBJ1-5; D is unresolved. The CDR3 runs to 16 residues. CDR1 SGHTA and CDR2 FQGNSA come from the germline V gene. V lost 2 bases and J lost 1, with 12 bases in between.

This sequence joins TRBV29-1 and TRBJ2-5, with TRBD2 as a possible D gene (5 bases). In germline, CDR1 is SQVTM, CDR2 ANQGSEA. This CDR3 has 12 amino acids. V dropped 2 bases and J dropped 3 bases, with 7 bases sitting between them. CDR3: CSVENGEETQYF. As DNA, the CDR3 is TGCAGCGTTGAAAACGGGGAAGAGACCCAGTACTTC.

This rearrangement joins TRBV12-3 or TRBV12-4 to TRBJ1-1; D is possibly TRBD1 (6 bases). The CDR3 consists of 13 residues. V was shortened by 7 bases and J by 1 base, with 10 bases between the two germline ends. CDR3 region: CASNLGANTEAFF. CDR3 bases: TGTGCCAGCAATTTGGGGGCGAACACTGAAGCTTTCTTT.

The genes are TRBV20-1 and TRBJ2-1, with 14 bases aligning to TRBD2. CDR3 length equals 19 residues. Germline CDR1 DFQATT, CDR2 SNEGSKA (reference sequence). The ends lost 3 bases at V and 8 bases at J; junction bases unmatched: 18. CDR3 amino acids: CSARDGRTSGGPYEDEQFF. The CDR3, as DNA: TGCAGTGCTAGGGACGGTAGGACTAGCGGGGGGCCATACGAGGATGAGCAGTTCTTC.

This chain joins TRBV7-9 and TRBJ1-6; D possibly corresponds to TRBD1 (6 bases). V lost 5 bases, J lost 9 bases, and 14 bases lay in between. The length of the CDR3 is 14 residues. CDR1 is SEHNR and CDR2 is FQNEAQ in the germline V gene (reference sequence). CDR3 protein: CASSPDSFSSPLHF. The CDR3 DNA follows: TGTGCCAGCAGCCCGGACAGTTTTAGTTCACCCCTCCACTTT.

V gene TRBV4-2 combines with J gene TRBJ2-1, with 8 bases aligning to TRBD1. The length of the CDR3 is 16 residues. Germline V gene sequence: CDR1 LGHNA, CDR2 YNFKEQ. The V gene end was trimmed by 4 bases and the J gene end by 1 base; junction bases not matched to a gene: 6. The CDR3 reads CASSRKQGDSYNEQFF. In DNA, the CDR3 is TGTGCCAGCAGCCGCAAACAGGGGGATTCCTACAATGAGCAGTTCTTC.